This T cell receptor beta chain comes out of a study of shared clonotypes between healthy human individuals. TCRdb's table, derived via immunoSEQ multiplex PCR, lists solely in-frame clones and lacks some. The repertoire has hundreds of thousands of clones, about 96% of them found once; the top ten carry about 0.25%. This CDR3 contains 15 residues. CDR1 and CDR2 (germline): SGHDT, YYEEEE. V lost 0 bases to trimming and J lost 4 bases, with 14 bases between them. Naive CD8 cells comprised CD45RO-negative, CCR7-positively selected cells, excluding terminally differentiated effector memory CD45RA+ cells.

This TCR was recovered from a man aged 30 to 45 in good health. Sequenced input: naive CD8+ T cells sorted from blood. This chain uses TRBV5-6 with TRBJ2-7; D might be TRBD1 (5 bases). The CDR3 loop reads CASSLGSGKRYEQYF. The CDR3 DNA reads as TGTGCCAGCAGCTTGGGGTCAGGGAAAAGGTACGAGCAGTACTTC.